This T cell receptor beta chain originates from a study of blood T cell repertoires in COVID-19. Study overall: Researchers got acute and convalescent COVID-19 samples from the United States, Italy and Spain.

In the source study's methods: Nucleated cell number was recorded as an estimate derived from reference gene primer amplification. The data were produced by immunoSEQ multiplex PCR, yet TCRdb's version contains in-frame clones alone and is incomplete. V and J calls and clone size follow that table, whereas D and trimming were derived from the DNA. Of under 300,000 clones listed, about 80% were seen once; the top ten hold around 3.6%. In terms of age and location, participants ranged from roughly 18 to 100 years and lived in about 25 US areas. Participants had their cohort set by participant-reported clinical history. This clonotype originated in a man aged 45-65 years who had recovered from COVID-19. Sequenced sample: PBMCs or T cells enriched from blood (not recorded which).

The CDR3 region has the DNA TGTGCCAGCGGGTCGGGGAAGAGCTTTTATGGCTACACCTTC. This encodes CASGSGKSFYGYTF. V is TRBV5-8 and J is TRBJ1-2; D unresolved. Germline loops: CDR1 SGHTS, CDR2 YDEGEE. V was shortened by 7 bases and J by 5 bases, with 18 bases between the two germline ends. This CDR3 is built from 14 residues.